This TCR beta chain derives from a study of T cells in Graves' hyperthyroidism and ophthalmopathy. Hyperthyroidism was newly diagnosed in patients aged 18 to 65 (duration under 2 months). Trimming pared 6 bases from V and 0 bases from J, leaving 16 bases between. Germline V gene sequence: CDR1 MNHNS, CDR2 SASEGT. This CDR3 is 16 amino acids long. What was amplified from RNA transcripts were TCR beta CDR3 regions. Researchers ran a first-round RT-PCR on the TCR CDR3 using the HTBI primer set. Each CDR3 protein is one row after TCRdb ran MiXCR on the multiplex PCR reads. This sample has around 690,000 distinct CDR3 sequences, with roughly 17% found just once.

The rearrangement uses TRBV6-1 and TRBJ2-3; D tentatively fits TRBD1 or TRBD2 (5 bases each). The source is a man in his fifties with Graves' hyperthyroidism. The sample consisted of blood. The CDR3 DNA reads TGTGCCAGCAGCACGGGGCTATCGCAGAGCACAGATACGCAGTATTTT. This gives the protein CASSTGLSQSTDTQYF.